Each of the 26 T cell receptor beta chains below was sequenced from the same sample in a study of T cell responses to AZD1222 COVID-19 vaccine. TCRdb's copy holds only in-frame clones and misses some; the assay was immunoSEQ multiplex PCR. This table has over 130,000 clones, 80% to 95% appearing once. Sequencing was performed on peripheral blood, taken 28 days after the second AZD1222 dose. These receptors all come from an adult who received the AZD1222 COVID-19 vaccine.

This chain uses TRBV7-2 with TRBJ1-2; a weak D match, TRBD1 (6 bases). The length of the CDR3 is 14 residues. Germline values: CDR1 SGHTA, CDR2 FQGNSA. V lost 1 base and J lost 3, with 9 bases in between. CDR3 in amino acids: CASSLDPGDYGYTF. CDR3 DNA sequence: TGTGCCAGCAGCTTAGACCCAGGGGACTATGGCTACACCTTC.

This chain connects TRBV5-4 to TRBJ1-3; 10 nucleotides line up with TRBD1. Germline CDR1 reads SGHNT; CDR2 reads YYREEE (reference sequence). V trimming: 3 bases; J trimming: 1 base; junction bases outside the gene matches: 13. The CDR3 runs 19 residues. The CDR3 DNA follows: TGTGCCAGCAGCTCGTCGGGAACAGGGGGACAGGGGTCTGGAAACACCATATATTTT. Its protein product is CASSSSGTGGQGSGNTIYF.

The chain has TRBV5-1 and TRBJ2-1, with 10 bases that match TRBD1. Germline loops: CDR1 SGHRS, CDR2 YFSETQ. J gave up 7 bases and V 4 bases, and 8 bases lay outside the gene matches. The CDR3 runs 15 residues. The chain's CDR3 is CASSPGQGLVNEQFF. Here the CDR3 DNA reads TGCGCCAGCAGCCCGGGACAGGGGTTGGTAAATGAGCAGTTCTTC. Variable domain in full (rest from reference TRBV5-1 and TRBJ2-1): KAGVTQTPRYLIKTRGQQVTLSCSPISGHRSVSWYQQTPGQGLQFLFEYFSETQRNKGNFPGRFSGRQFSNSRSEMNVSTLELGDSALYLCASSPGQGLVNEQFFGPGTRLTVL.

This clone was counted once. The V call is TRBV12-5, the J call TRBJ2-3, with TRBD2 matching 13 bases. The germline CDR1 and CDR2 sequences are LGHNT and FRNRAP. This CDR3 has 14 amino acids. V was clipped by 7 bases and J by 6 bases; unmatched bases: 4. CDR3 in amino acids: CASAWTSGSDTQYF. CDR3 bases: TGTGCTAGTGCCTGGACTAGCGGGAGCGATACGCAGTATTTT.

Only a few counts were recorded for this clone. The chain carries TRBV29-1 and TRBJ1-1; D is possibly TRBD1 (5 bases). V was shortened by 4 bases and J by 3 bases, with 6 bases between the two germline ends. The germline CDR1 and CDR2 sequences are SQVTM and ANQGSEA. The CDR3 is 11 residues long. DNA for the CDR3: TGCAGCGTTGCGGGGGACACTGAAGCTTTCTTT. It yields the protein CSVAGDTEAFF.

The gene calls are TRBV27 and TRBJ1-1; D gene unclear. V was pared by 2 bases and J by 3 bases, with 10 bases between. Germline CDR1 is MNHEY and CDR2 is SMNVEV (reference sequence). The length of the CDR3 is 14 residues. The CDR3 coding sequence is TGTGCCAGCAGTTTACGACGGGGATACACTGAAGCTTTCTTT. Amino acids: CASSLRRGYTEAFF.

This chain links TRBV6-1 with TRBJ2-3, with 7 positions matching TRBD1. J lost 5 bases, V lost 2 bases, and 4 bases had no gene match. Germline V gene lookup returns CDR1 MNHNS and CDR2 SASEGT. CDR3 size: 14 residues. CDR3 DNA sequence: TGTGCCAGCAGTGAAAGGGGGCTGGTAGATACGCAGTATTTT. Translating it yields CASSERGLVDTQYF.

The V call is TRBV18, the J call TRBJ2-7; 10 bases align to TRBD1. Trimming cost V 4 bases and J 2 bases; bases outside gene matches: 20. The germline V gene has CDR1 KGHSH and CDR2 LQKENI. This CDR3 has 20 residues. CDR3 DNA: TGTGCCAGCTCACTAGGCGTAGGGAGACAGGGGGCCCACACCCCCTACGAGCAGTACTTC. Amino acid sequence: CASSLGVGRQGAHTPYEQYF.

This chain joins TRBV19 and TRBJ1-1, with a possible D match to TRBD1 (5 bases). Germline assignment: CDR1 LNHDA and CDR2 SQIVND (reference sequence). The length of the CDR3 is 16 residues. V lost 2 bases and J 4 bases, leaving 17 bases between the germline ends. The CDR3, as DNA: TGTGCCAGTAGTATATTGGGACGGGGAGGACCCACTGAAGCTTTCTTT. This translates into CASSILGRGGPTEAFF.

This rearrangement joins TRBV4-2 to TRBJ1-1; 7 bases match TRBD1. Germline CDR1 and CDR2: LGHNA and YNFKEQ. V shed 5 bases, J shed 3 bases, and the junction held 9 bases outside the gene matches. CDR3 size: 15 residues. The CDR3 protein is CASSTRDQGDTEAFF. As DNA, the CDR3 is TGTGCCAGCAGCACCCGAGATCAGGGGGACACTGAAGCTTTCTTT.

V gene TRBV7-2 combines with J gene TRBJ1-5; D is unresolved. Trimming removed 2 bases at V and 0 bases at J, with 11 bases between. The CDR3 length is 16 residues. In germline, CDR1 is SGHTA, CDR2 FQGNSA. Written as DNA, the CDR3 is TGTGCCAGCAGCTTATACGGGCGATTTAGCAATCAGCCCCAGCATTTT. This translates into CASSLYGRFSNQPQHF.

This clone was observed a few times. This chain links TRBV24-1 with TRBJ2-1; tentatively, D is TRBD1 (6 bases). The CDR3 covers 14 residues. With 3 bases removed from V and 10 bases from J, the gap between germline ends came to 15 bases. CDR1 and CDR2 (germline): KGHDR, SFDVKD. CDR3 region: CATSDRTASQEQFF. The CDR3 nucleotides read TGTGCCACCAGTGATCGGACAGCCTCCCAAGAGCAGTTCTTC.

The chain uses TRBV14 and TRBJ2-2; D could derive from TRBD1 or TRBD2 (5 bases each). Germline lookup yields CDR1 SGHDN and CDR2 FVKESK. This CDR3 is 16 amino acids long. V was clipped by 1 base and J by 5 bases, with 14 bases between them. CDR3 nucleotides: TGTGCCAGCAGCCAAGGGCGGGCAGGGCGGACCGGGGAGCTGTTTTTT. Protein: CASSQGRAGRTGELFF.

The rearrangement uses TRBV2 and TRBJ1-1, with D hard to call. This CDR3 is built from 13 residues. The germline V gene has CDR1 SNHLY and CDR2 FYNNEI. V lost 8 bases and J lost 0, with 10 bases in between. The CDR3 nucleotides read TGTGCCAGCCAGACGACAATGAACACTGAAGCTTTCTTT. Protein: CASQTTMNTEAFF. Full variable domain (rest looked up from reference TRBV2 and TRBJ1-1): EPEVTQTPSHQVTQMGQEVILRCVPISNHLYFYWYRQILGQKVEFLVSFYNNEISEKSEIFDDQFSVERPDGSNFTLKIRSTKLEDSAMYFCASQTTMNTEAFFGQGTRLTVV.

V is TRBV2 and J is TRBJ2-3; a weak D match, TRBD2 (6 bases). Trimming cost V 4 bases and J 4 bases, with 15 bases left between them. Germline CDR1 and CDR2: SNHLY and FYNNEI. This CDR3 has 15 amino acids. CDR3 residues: CASSVSGSGADTQYF. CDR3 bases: TGTGCCAGCAGTGTCTCCGGGAGTGGTGCAGATACGCAGTATTTT.

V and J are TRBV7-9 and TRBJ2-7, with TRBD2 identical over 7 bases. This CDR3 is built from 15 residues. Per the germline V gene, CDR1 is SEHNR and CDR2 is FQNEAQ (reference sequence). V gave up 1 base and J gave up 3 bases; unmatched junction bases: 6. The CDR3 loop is CASSLDGGRRYEQYF. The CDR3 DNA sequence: TGTGCCAGCAGCTTAGATGGCGGGAGACGCTACGAGCAGTACTTC.

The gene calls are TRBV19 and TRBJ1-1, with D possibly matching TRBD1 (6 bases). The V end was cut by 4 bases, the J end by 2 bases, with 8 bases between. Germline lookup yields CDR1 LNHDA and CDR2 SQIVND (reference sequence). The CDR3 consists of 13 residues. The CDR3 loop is CASSTTGNTEAFF. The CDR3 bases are TGTGCCAGTAGTACGACAGGAAACACTGAAGCTTTCTTT.

CDR3 DNA: TGCGCCAGCAGCTTGACAGGGGGCTTAGACACCGGGGAGCTGTTTTTT. Translation gives CASSLTGGLDTGELFF. V is TRBV5-1 and J is TRBJ2-2; 9 positions agree with TRBD1. Germline V gene sequence: CDR1 SGHRS, CDR2 YFSETQ. CDR3 length equals 16 residues. J lost 3 bases, V lost 1 base, and 4 bases had no gene match.

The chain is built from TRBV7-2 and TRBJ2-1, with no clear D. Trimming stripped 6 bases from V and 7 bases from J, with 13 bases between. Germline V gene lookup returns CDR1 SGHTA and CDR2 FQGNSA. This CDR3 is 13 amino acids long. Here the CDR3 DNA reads TGTGCCAGCAGAATTACTTCTGGAAATGAGCAGTTCTTC. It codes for CASRITSGNEQFF.

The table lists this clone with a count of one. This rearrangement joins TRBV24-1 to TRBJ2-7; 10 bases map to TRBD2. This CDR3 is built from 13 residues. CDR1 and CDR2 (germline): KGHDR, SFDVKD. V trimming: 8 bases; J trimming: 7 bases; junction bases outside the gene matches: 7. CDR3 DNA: TGTGCCACCATTATCCGGACTAGCGGAGAGCAGTACTTC. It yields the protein CATIIRTSGEQYF.

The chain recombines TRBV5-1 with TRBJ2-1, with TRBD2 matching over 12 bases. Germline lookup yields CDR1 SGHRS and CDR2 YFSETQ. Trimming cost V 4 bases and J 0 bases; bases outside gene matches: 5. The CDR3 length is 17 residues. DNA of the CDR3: TGCGCCAGCAGCAGTGGACTAGCGGGAACCTCCTACAATGAGCAGTTCTTC. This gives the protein CASSSGLAGTSYNEQFF.

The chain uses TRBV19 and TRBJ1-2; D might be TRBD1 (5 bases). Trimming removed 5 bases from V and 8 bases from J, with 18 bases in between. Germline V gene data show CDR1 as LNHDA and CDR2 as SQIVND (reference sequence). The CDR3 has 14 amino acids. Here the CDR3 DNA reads TGTGCCAGTAGTGTAACCGGGACTAAGAGAGGCTACACCTTC. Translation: CASSVTGTKRGYTF. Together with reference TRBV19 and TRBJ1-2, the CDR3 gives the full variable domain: DGGITQSPKYLFRKEGQNVTLSCEQNLNHDAMYWYRQDPGQGLRLIYYSQIVNDFQKGDIAEGYSVSREKKESFPLTVTSAQKNPTAFYLCASSVTGTKRGYTFGSGTRLTVV.

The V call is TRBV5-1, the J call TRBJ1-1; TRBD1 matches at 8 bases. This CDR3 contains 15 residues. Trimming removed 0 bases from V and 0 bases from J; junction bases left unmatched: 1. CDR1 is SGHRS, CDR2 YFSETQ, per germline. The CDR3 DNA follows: TGCGCCAGCAGCTTGGGACAGGGGATGAACACTGAAGCTTTCTTT. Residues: CASSLGQGMNTEAFF.

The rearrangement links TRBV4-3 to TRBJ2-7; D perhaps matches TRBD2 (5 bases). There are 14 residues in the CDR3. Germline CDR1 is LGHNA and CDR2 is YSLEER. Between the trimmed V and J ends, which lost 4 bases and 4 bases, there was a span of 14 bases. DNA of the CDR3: TGCGCCAGCAGCCCACTAGACACCTCTTACGAGCAGTACTTC. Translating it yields CASSPLDTSYEQYF.

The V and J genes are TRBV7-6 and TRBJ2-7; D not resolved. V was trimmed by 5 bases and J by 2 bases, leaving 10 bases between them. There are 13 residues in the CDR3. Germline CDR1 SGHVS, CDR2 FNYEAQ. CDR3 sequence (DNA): TGTGCCAGCAGCGTGGGTGAACCCTACGAGCAGTACTTC. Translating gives CASSVGEPYEQYF.

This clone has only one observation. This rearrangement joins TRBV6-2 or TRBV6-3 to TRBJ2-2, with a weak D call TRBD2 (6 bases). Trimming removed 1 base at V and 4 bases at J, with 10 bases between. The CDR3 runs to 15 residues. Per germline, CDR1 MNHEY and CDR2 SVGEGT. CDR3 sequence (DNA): TGTGCCAGCAGTTACTTCGGCGGGACCACCGGGGAGCTGTTTTTT. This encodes CASSYFGGTTGELFF.